These T cell receptor beta chains were read from a single sample in a study of beta chain features in type 1 diabetes. Libraries were prepared by immunoSEQ multiplex PCR; TCRdb keeps only in-frame clonotypes and omits some of them. This sample has hundreds of thousands of clones; around 15% occur once, and the top ten carry roughly 7%. The sequencing input was central memory CD4+ T cells from blood. These receptors came from a man aged 30-40 years in good health. Each CDR3 is given without its conserved first and last residue.

v_call cdr3_aa
TRBV7-2 ASSFPGAETQY
TRBV30 AWARQGDQPQH
TRBV4-1 ASSLQGAIINSPLH
TRBV5-1 ASSLGGGRASEQF
TRBV4-1 ASSQRDRGTQY
TRBV30 AWNYHRISGNTIY
TRBV7-2 ASSATGMNTEAF
TRBV10-3 ANGREPTDTQY
TRBV13 ASSRTGAGYRTEAF
TRBV6-5 ASSYRGRNSPLH
TRBV7-2 ASSGGGVQETQY
TRBV7-2 ASSKTRSTDTQY
TRBV6-6 ASSYGTDHSGNTIY
TRBV6-1 ASSKSGATQY
TRBV7-8 ASSPSDRINSPLH
TRBV5-1 ASSFGQGNYGYT
TRBV27 ASRGGAFQETQY
TRBV7-9 ASSWTSGEGGF
TRBV2 ASTRLVTAETQY
TRBV7-2 ASSRFSLAGEYNEQF
TRBV7-8 ASSLERADTQY
TRBV5-1 ASSLGEYEQY
TRBV14 ASSQDVLFGYT
TRBV5-4 ASSGGANREGYT
TRBV5-4 ASSLVGDGGTQY
TRBV7-8 ASSPSGGSSGTQY
TRBV6-1 AIKEGNQPQH
TRBV7-4 ASSQTASGDYGYT
TRBV7-2 ASSPSLLVQETQY
TRBV6-1 ASSPLRENTGELF
TRBV6-5 ASTPVGRVHEQY
TRBV2 ASRKGTGGGYSPLH
TRBV5-6 ASSAGRGGNTEAF
TRBV7-2 ASSFGGGAVEQY
TRBV6-5 ASSSSPGKHEQY
TRBV5-6 ASSASTGTDEETQY
TRBV4-2 ASSQGTTAGVRTDTQY
TRBV7-9 ASSLAGGGISTEAF
TRBV28 ASSLGAGRGSNQPQH
TRBV4-3 ASSQASSGDGTETQY
TRBV2 ASSRDRAVSYNEQF
TRBV5-4 ASSRYRRQYNEQF
TRBV5-4 ASSLDRGGAF
TRBV1 TSSQDFNSVATNEKLF
TRBV5-1 ASSLSDSYGYT
TRBV6-6 ASSLDRRGGYT
TRBV2 ASSPTRVNADTQY
TRBV10-3 ASSDVGTNEQF
TRBV15 ATSGTGELF
TRBV18 ASSFTGNYGYT